These 32 T cell receptor beta chains share one sample of origin, sequenced in a study of response to subunit inactivated influenza vaccine. Each CDR3 protein is one row after TCRdb ran MiXCR on the RT-PCR reads. The sample has fewer than 750,000 distinct CDR3 sequences; about 14% are singletons. The specimen was PBMCs from blood, collected about 11 days after vaccination. The source of these receptors is a man aged 45-65 years who received an inactivated influenza vaccine.

This clonotype showed up many times. The V gene is TRBV12-3 or TRBV12-4, the J gene TRBJ2-2; a weak D match, TRBD1 (5 bases). Trimming removed 2 bases from V and 4 bases from J, with 8 bases in between. The CDR3 is 14 amino acids. The CDR3 here is CASSLKGSTGELFF. CDR3 nucleotides: TGTGCCAGCAGTTTAAAGGGGTCCACCGGGGAGCTGTTTTTT.

This sequence joins TRBV27 and TRBJ2-1, with TRBD2 matching over 8 bases. Losses at the gene ends were 2 bases for V and 5 bases for J; bases not matched to a gene: 5. From germline, CDR1 is MNHEY and CDR2 SMNVEV (reference sequence). The CDR3 runs 15 residues. The DNA for the CDR3 is TGTGCCAGCAGTTTAGGAACGGGAGGGAACAATGAGCAGTTCTTC. Protein product: CASSLGTGGNNEQFF.

The chain links TRBV20-1 to TRBJ2-1; 16 bases fit TRBD2. CDR1 is DFQATT and CDR2 is SNEGSKA in the germline V gene (reference sequence). There are 18 residues in the CDR3. Germline trimming cut 0 bases from V and 5 bases from J; bases unmatched to any gene: 7. The CDR3 protein is CSARDTGLAGGENNEQFF. Here the CDR3 DNA reads TGCAGTGCTAGAGATACGGGACTAGCGGGAGGGGAAAACAATGAGCAGTTCTTC.

This clonotype was picked up a small number of times. This sequence joins TRBV11-2 and TRBJ1-2; perhaps TRBD1 as D (6 bases). CDR3 size: 13 residues. The V gene lost 4 bases and the J gene lost 8 bases, with 14 bases spanning the gap. Per germline, CDR1 SGHAT and CDR2 FQNNGV. The CDR3 loop reads CASSSTGMGGYTF. The DNA of the CDR3 is TGTGCCAGCAGCTCGACAGGAATGGGAGGCTACACCTTC.

The CDR3 DNA sequence: TGCAGCGGGGCCCGCTCCCAGGTGGCTGAAGCTTTCTTT. It is translated as CSGARSQVAEAFF. The rearrangement joins TRBV29-1 to TRBJ1-1; D uncertain. The CDR3 has 13 amino acids. Germline values: CDR1 SQVTM, CDR2 ANQGSEA. Trimming stripped 7 bases from V and 6 bases from J, with 18 bases between.

This clonotype has a handful of counts. The chain couples TRBV5-5 to TRBJ2-3; 11 bases align to TRBD2. The length of the CDR3 is 16 residues. CDR1 and CDR2 from the germline V gene are SGHKS and YYEKEE (reference sequence). V shed 4 bases and J 5 bases; nucleotides not matched to a gene: 9. The CDR3 nucleotides read TGTGCCAGCAGCCCAGTAGCGGGGGGGCGGATAGATACGCAGTATTTT. Amino acids: CASSPVAGGRIDTQYF.

V gene TRBV27 combines with J gene TRBJ2-2; 14 bases fit TRBD2. This CDR3 has 19 residues. Germline V lookup: CDR1 MNHEY, CDR2 SMNVEV (reference sequence). Unmatched junction bases numbered 7, after V lost 4 bases and J lost 0 bases. The CDR3 is CASSSLGLAGGTNTGELFF. CDR3 in DNA: TGTGCCAGCAGTTCCCTCGGACTAGCGGGAGGCACGAACACCGGGGAGCTGTTTTTT.

The CDR3 nucleotides are TGTGCCAGCAGCGTGGACAGCCAGTTGTATGGCTACACCTTC. This translates into CASSVDSQLYGYTF. V gene TRBV11-1 combines with J gene TRBJ1-2, with D tentatively TRBD1 (6 bases). The V end lost 5 bases, the J end lost 5 bases, and 15 bases lay between the germline ends. Germline V lookup: CDR1 SGHAT, CDR2 FQDESV (reference sequence). The CDR3 has 14 residues.

This clonotype was seen more than once but under ten times. This sequence joins TRBV10-3 and TRBJ1-4; the D gene is possibly TRBD1 (6 bases). V lost 6 bases, J lost 13 bases, and 21 bases lay in between. CDR3 length: 14 residues. Germline V CDR1 and CDR2: ENHRY, SYGVKD. The CDR3 is CAISTGTPQGGLFF. CDR3 nucleotide sequence: TGTGCCATCAGCACCGGGACACCCCAAGGGGGACTGTTTTTT.

This clonotype has ten or more counts. The chain joins TRBV11-1 to TRBJ2-3, with 9 bases matching TRBD2. Germline-derived CDR1 and CDR2 are SGHAT and FQDESV (reference sequence). This CDR3 region has 19 residues. J was trimmed by 2 bases and V by 0 bases; bases with no gene match: 12. CDR3 in DNA: TGTGCCAGCAGCTTAGCAGGAGCGGGGGGCTCCGCTCACACAGATACGCAGTATTTT. This sequence encodes CASSLAGAGGSAHTDTQYF.

V and J are TRBV11-2 and TRBJ1-4; 8 bases are shared with TRBD1. The CDR3 sequence is 16 residues long. V lost 4 bases and J lost 8; bases outside the gene matches: 12. Germline V lookup: CDR1 SGHAT, CDR2 FQNNGV. Written as DNA, the CDR3 is TGTGCCAGCAGCTCCATAAGCCGACAGGGGAGCGAAAAACTGTTTTTT. Amino acids: CASSSISRQGSEKLFF.

The J gene is TRBJ1-5, the V gene TRBV20-1; TRBD1 might be the D (6 bases). CDR3 length: 21 residues. V lost 6 bases and J 2 bases, leaving 35 bases between the germline ends. Per the germline V gene, CDR1 is DFQATT and CDR2 is SNEGSKA (reference sequence). The DNA of the CDR3 is TGCAGTGCCCACCACCTTTCCGACAGGCAGATAGGGGGAGAGCGCAATCAGCCCCAGCATTTT. This codes for CSAHHLSDRQIGGERNQPQHF.

This clonotype was recorded many times. This chain connects TRBV5-1 to TRBJ1-1, with D perhaps TRBD1 (6 bases). The CDR3 sequence is 13 residues long. V gave up 2 bases and J gave up 3 bases, with 8 bases separating them. Germline values: CDR1 SGHRS, CDR2 YFSETQ. CDR3: CASSLRGYTEAFF. CDR3 bases: TGCGCCAGCAGCTTAAGGGGGTACACTGAAGCTTTCTTT.

The V and J genes are TRBV12-3 or TRBV12-4 and TRBJ2-5, with 8 bases lining up with TRBD1. The V gene end was trimmed by 6 bases and the J gene end by 8 bases; junction bases not matched to a gene: 8. This CDR3 region has 13 residues. DNA for the CDR3: TGTGCCAGCAGCAGCGGACAGGGTAGAACCCAGTACTTC. Translating gives CASSSGQGRTQYF.

In this sample, this clonotype turned up a few times. The gene calls are TRBV29-1 and TRBJ1-2, with unresolved D. The CDR3 length is 13 residues. V lost 0 bases and J lost 5, with 10 bases in between. Germline lookup yields CDR1 SQVTM and CDR2 ANQGSEA. In nucleotides, the CDR3 is TGCAGCGTTGAAGAAGAGGGCCGGTATGGCTACACCTTC. This codes for CSVEEEGRYGYTF.

The chain combines TRBV6-4 with TRBJ2-7, with 8 bases aligning to TRBD1. After removal of 0 bases from V and 2 bases from J, the junction contained 9 bases not matched to a gene. Germline CDR1 and CDR2: MRHNA and SNTAGT. CDR3 length equals 17 residues. The CDR3 sequence is CASSDSNPGQEPYEQYF. CDR3 in DNA: TGTGCCAGCAGTGACTCGAACCCGGGACAGGAGCCCTACGAGCAGTACTTC.

This clonotype was found a few times. The chain is built from TRBV7-2 and TRBJ2-2; D unclear. V dropped 1 base and J dropped 3 bases, with 9 bases sitting between them. CDR1 SGHTA and CDR2 FQGNSA come from the germline V gene. CDR3 length: 15 amino acids. The CDR3, as DNA: TGTGCCAGCAGCTTAGTTACAAGCTACACCGGGGAGCTGTTTTTT. As protein: CASSLVTSYTGELFF.

The V call is TRBV29-1, the J call TRBJ2-7; tentative D call: TRBD2 (5 bases). Germline CDR1 reads SQVTM; CDR2 reads ANQGSEA. V lost 6 bases to trimming and J lost 3 bases, with 15 bases between them. The CDR3 consists of 13 residues. The CDR3 reads CSVEGVGFYEQYF. As DNA, the CDR3 is TGCAGCGTAGAGGGAGTAGGATTCTACGAGCAGTACTTC.

This chain links TRBV28 with TRBJ2-5; 7 positions agree with TRBD1. The junction had 9 bases not matched to a gene; V was cut back by 6 bases and J by 8 bases. The CDR3 consists of 13 residues. Germline CDR1 is MDHEN and CDR2 is SYDVKM. CDR3 coding DNA: TGTGCCAGCAGGCAAGGACAGGTCGAAACCCAGTACTTC. Encoded protein: CASRQGQVETQYF.

This clonotype occurred a few times. V usage is TRBV7-2 and J usage is TRBJ2-7, with 7 bases aligning to TRBD1. V lost 1 base and J lost 5; bases outside the gene matches: 5. Germline CDR1 SGHTA, CDR2 FQGNSA. CDR3 length equals 14 residues. CDR3 amino acids: CASSLGQGNHEQYF. The CDR3 DNA reads TGTGCCAGCAGCTTAGGACAGGGTAATCACGAGCAGTACTTC.

This clonotype was recorded a few times. This sequence joins TRBV5-1 and TRBJ1-2; D not certain. Trimming shortened V by 7 bases and J by 6 bases, and 22 bases separated the two germline ends. The CDR3 consists of 15 residues. Germline V lookup: CDR1 SGHRS, CDR2 YFSETQ. CDR3 coding DNA: TGCGCCAGCGCCTCTAAACCCACCCCCACCAATGGCTACACCTTC. Translation: CASASKPTPTNGYTF.

The gene calls are TRBV12-3 or TRBV12-4 and TRBJ2-5, with unresolved D. The length of the CDR3 is 12 residues. The germline V and J ends were trimmed by 3 bases and 4 bases, with 6 bases remaining between them. The chain's CDR3 is CASSFFLETQYF. The CDR3 DNA reads TGTGCCAGCAGTTTTTTTCTAGAGACCCAGTACTTC.

V is TRBV20-1 and J is TRBJ2-3; possibly TRBD2 for D (7 bases). The CDR3 extends over 14 amino acids. Germline assignment: CDR1 DFQATT and CDR2 SNEGSKA (reference sequence). Trimming took off 4 bases at V and 7 bases at J, with 18 bases between the two ends. CDR3 DNA sequence: TGCAGTGCTAACCTTTTGCGGGGGCACTATACGCAGTATTTT. Its translation: CSANLLRGHYTQYF.

This clonotype was seen a few times. The chain recombines TRBV10-3 with TRBJ2-1; 7 nucleotides match TRBD1. Germline V CDR1 and CDR2: ENHRY, SYGVKD. V shed 4 bases and J 3 bases; nucleotides not matched to a gene: 9. This CDR3 is built from 16 residues. CDR3 amino acids: CAISGNSGTDYNEQFF. Written as DNA, the CDR3 is TGTGCCATCAGTGGAAATTCCGGGACAGACTACAATGAGCAGTTCTTC.

The chain employs TRBV20-1 and TRBJ2-7; TRBD2 is a possible D gene (5 bases). The CDR3 runs to 12 residues. Trimming took 6 bases from V and 6 from J, leaving 15 bases between them. Germline values: CDR1 DFQATT, CDR2 SNEGSKA (reference sequence). The chain's CDR3 is CSAERSHTEQYF. The DNA for the CDR3 is TGCAGTGCGGAGCGGAGCCATACCGAGCAGTACTTC.

This clonotype was counted many times. This rearrangement joins TRBV12-3 or TRBV12-4 to TRBJ2-3; 9 bases match TRBD1. The CDR3 has 15 amino acids. V was clipped by 6 bases and J by 0 bases; unmatched bases: 4. CDR3 in DNA: TGTGCCAGCAGCCCGGGACAGGGAAGCACAGATACGCAGTATTTT. Its protein is CASSPGQGSTDTQYF.

The table lists this clonotype with a few counts. The V call is TRBV5-1, the J call TRBJ2-7, with 8 bases that match TRBD1. The V and J ends lost 4 bases and 0 bases, in that order; junction bases with no gene match: 3. This CDR3 spans 14 amino acids. Germline lookup yields CDR1 SGHRS and CDR2 YFSETQ. CDR3 nucleotides: TGCGCCAGCAGCACAGACAGGGGCTCCTACGAGCAGTACTTC. This gives the protein CASSTDRGSYEQYF.

This clonotype was seen repeatedly, ten times or more. The J gene is TRBJ2-1, the V gene TRBV5-5; D call uncertain. Trimming took 2 bases from V and 5 from J, leaving 8 bases between them. The CDR3 consists of 13 residues. Germline V gene lookup returns CDR1 SGHKS and CDR2 YYEKEE (reference sequence). CDR3 coding DNA: TGTGCCAGCAGCTTCGGTGCCAACAATGAGCAGTTCTTC. Its translation is CASSFGANNEQFF.

The chain employs TRBV4-1 and TRBJ2-5; D may be TRBD1 (6 bases). This CDR3 has 14 residues. Germline CDR1 reads MGHRA; CDR2 reads YSYEKL. V lost 2 bases and J lost 2, with 9 bases in between. The CDR3 bases are TGCGCCAGCAGCCAATGGACAGAGCAAGAGACCCAGTACTTC. It is translated as CASSQWTEQETQYF.

The rearrangement uses TRBV4-2 and TRBJ1-5; D remains ambiguous. This CDR3 spans 18 amino acids. Germline V gene data show CDR1 as LGHNA and CDR2 as YNFKEQ. V was cut by 0 bases and J by 0 bases, with 15 bases left in between. The CDR3 nucleotides read TGTGCCAGCAGCCAAGAACCTTTGGGCAGGCATAGCAATCAGCCCCAGCATTTT. Amino acids: CASSQEPLGRHSNQPQHF.

This clonotype has only a few counts. The chain has TRBV12-3 or TRBV12-4 and TRBJ2-1, with TRBD1 identical over 7 bases. The CDR3 has 14 residues. The J segment lost 0 bases and the V segment lost 10 bases, leaving 6 bases of the junction unmatched. As DNA, the CDR3 is TGTGCCACCCGGGGACAGAGCTCCTACAATGAGCAGTTCTTC. Translated, it gives CATRGQSSYNEQFF.

The chain links TRBV4-1 to TRBJ1-1; no firm D call. This CDR3 comprises 13 residues. Germline CDR1 reads MGHRA; CDR2 reads YSYEKL. V gave up 1 base and J gave up 1 base, with 4 bases separating them. The CDR3 sequence: CASSQVTNTEAFF. The CDR3, as DNA: TGCGCCAGCAGCCAAGTCACGAACACTGAAGCTTTCTTT.